Presented here are 9 T cell receptor beta chains from one specimen sequenced in a study of T cells after yellow fever vaccination. Each CDR3 protein is one row after TCRdb ran MiXCR on the 5' RACE reads. The data show 450,000 to 600,000 distinct CDR3 sequences, about 17% seen once. This specimen consisted of PBMCs, obtained around 5 days after the first yellow fever vaccination. The receptor set was obtained from a man aged 18-30 years who received the YFV17D yellow fever vaccine.

The chain is built from TRBV5-1 and TRBJ1-2, with no clear D. This CDR3 is built from 13 residues. The germline gives CDR1 SGHRS, CDR2 YFSETQ. V was shortened by 1 base and J by 8 bases, with 12 bases between the two germline ends. Here the CDR3 reads CASSLSTPWGYTF. The DNA for the CDR3 is TGCGCCAGCAGCTTGTCCACGCCCTGGGGCTACACCTTC.

Many counts were recorded for this clonotype. This rearrangement joins TRBV14 to TRBJ1-2, with D unclear. The CDR3 consists of 14 residues. Germline CDR1 reads SGHDN; CDR2 reads FVKESK. V dropped 7 bases and J dropped 2 bases, with 14 bases sitting between them. CDR3 sequence reads: CASTPAAGNYGYTF. The CDR3 DNA sequence: TGTGCCAGCACCCCGGCGGCAGGAAACTATGGCTACACCTTC.

The chain employs TRBV6-1 and TRBJ2-1; TRBD2 agrees at 14 bases. The CDR3 runs 16 residues. Germline V gene lookup returns CDR1 MNHNS and CDR2 SASEGT. Losses at the gene ends were 9 bases for V and 3 bases for J; bases not matched to a gene: 7. CDR3 residues: CASGLAGGHYYNEQFF. CDR3 DNA: TGTGCCAGTGGACTAGCGGGGGGTCACTACTACAATGAGCAGTTCTTC.

The chain carries TRBV4-3 and TRBJ1-1; D unclear. The ends were cut back, 4 bases at V and 1 base at J, with 13 bases in the middle. The CDR3 runs 15 residues. The germline V gene has CDR1 LGHNA and CDR2 YSLEER. In DNA, the CDR3 is TGCGCCAGCAGCCCGGGATTATGGAAGAACACTGAAGCTTTCTTT. Translating gives CASSPGLWKNTEAFF.

This clonotype was seen more than once but under ten times. V and J are TRBV19 and TRBJ1-6; D not resolved. The CDR3 totals 15 residues. Germline assignment: CDR1 LNHDA and CDR2 SQIVND (reference sequence). With 4 bases removed from V and 7 bases from J, the gap between germline ends came to 14 bases. The CDR3 spells CASSTPGPANSPLHF. The CDR3 region has the DNA TGTGCCAGTAGTACCCCCGGGCCCGCGAATTCACCCCTCCACTTT.

This clonotype has just a few counts. The rearrangement uses TRBV4-1 and TRBJ1-3, with TRBD1 as a possible D gene (6 bases). The V end lost 1 base, the J end lost 4 bases, and 17 bases lay between the germline ends. CDR1 is MGHRA, CDR2 YSYEKL, per germline. This CDR3 contains 17 residues. CDR3 sequence reads: CASSQAVPRGAGNTIYF. The CDR3 DNA sequence: TGCGCCAGCAGCCAAGCCGTTCCCAGGGGAGCGGGAAACACCATATATTTT.

This clonotype was detected a few times. The genes are TRBV18 and TRBJ2-5, with D possibly TRBD2 on 6 matching bases. Trimming shortened V by 6 bases and J by 3 bases, and 20 bases separated the two germline ends. Germline V gene lookup returns CDR1 KGHSH and CDR2 LQKENI. CDR3 length: 16 amino acids. The CDR3 DNA sequence: TGTGCCAGCTCCAAACGGAGGGCAGGTTCGGAAGAGACCCAGTACTTC. This encodes CASSKRRAGSEETQYF.

The chain is built from TRBV14 and TRBJ2-5; no reliable D call. CDR1 is SGHDN and CDR2 is FVKESK in the germline V gene. Trimming stripped 0 bases from V and 7 bases from J, with 9 bases between. This CDR3 is built from 13 residues. The CDR3 DNA sequence: TGTGCCAGCAGCCAAGATCGTCCCCGGACCCAGTACTTC. As protein: CASSQDRPRTQYF.

V usage is TRBV6-1 and J usage is TRBJ1-1; D is unclear. This CDR3 is 14 amino acids long. Trimming pared 8 bases from V and 4 bases from J, leaving 17 bases between. From germline, CDR1 is MNHNS and CDR2 SASEGT. The CDR3 coding sequence is TGTGCCAGCTCCAACGTCGGCACTACCACTGAAGCTTTCTTT. This translates into CASSNVGTTTEAFF.